These 24 T cell receptor beta chains originate from one sample sequenced in a study of blood T cell repertoires in COVID-19 (dated by TCRdb to about 2020). Libraries were made using the immunoSEQ multiplex PCR assay. TCRdb provides this immuneACCESS table in a form limited to in-frame rearrangements. Some clones are lacking; in checked studies, under half of them reflect an unresolved V gene, and why the rest are absent is not known. The sample table shows about 300,000 clones, and approximately 85% are seen once. In total, the top ten clones hold around 2.2% of the sample. The sequencing input was PBMCs or T cells enriched from blood (not recorded which). The receptor source for this set is a man younger than 40 who had recovered from COVID-19.

The V and J genes are TRBV30 and TRBJ2-7; 7 positions match TRBD2. Germline V gene data show CDR1 as GTSNPN and CDR2 as SVGIG (reference sequence). The CDR3 totals 14 residues. Losses at the gene ends were 6 bases for V and 0 bases for J; bases not matched to a gene: 8. In DNA, the CDR3 is TGTGCCTGCGCCGGGGGGACTGCCTCCTACGAGCAGTACTTC. Translating gives CACAGGTASYEQYF.

This clone was seen more than once but under ten times. The CDR3 sequence: CASSLSSTGRVKNIQYF. DNA for the CDR3: TGTGCCAGCAGCTTATCCTCGACAGGACGGGTTAAAAACATTCAGTACTTC. The genes are TRBV7-9 and TRBJ2-4; D might be TRBD1 (6 bases). V was shortened by 2 bases and J by 4 bases, with 18 bases between the two germline ends. This CDR3 has 17 amino acids. Per germline, CDR1 SEHNR and CDR2 FQNEAQ (reference sequence).

This clone was picked up one time. The V gene is TRBV9, the J gene TRBJ2-7; tentative D call: TRBD1 (6 bases). V dropped 5 bases and J dropped 7 bases, with 19 bases sitting between them. Germline V gene lookup returns CDR1 SGDLS and CDR2 YYNGEE. The CDR3 covers 14 residues. The CDR3 nucleotides read TGTGCCAGCAGTCACCAGGGGAGCCTGGGAGAGCAGTACTTC. Translated, it gives CASSHQGSLGEQYF.

This clone came up once. The chain uses TRBV15 and TRBJ1-2; D might be TRBD1 (6 bases). Trimming left V 5 bases short and J 8 bases short, with 18 bases between. The CDR3 sequence is 14 residues long. Germline CDR1 reads LNHNV; CDR2 reads YYDKDF (reference sequence). CDR3 sequence: CATSYRAPLSGYTF. CDR3 in DNA: TGTGCCACCAGCTACAGGGCCCCCCTCAGCGGCTACACCTTC.

The gene calls are TRBV10-3 and TRBJ2-7; 7 positions match TRBD2. V trimming: 8 bases; J trimming: 2 bases; junction bases outside the gene matches: 9. The CDR3 runs 14 residues. CDR1 and CDR2 (germline): ENHRY, SYGVKD. The CDR3 nucleotides are TGTGCCATCGCCTGGAGTGGGGGGGCCTACGAGCAGTACTTC. Translation gives CAIAWSGGAYEQYF.

V is TRBV19 and J is TRBJ1-5; TRBD1 agrees at 7 bases. Germline assignment: CDR1 LNHDA and CDR2 SQIVND (reference sequence). Unmatched junction bases numbered 18, after V lost 6 bases and J lost 7 bases. This CDR3 contains 17 residues. The CDR3 nucleotides are TGTGCCAGTAGAAAATCTCGCGGAGACAGGGCAGGGCAGCCCCAGCATTTT. Translating gives CASRKSRGDRAGQPQHF. The variable domain in full, with the rest retrieved from reference TRBV19 and TRBJ1-5, is DGGITQSPKYLFRKEGQNVTLSCEQNLNHDAMYWYRQDPGQGLRLIYYSQIVNDFQKGDIAEGYSVSREKKESFPLTVTSAQKNPTAFYLCASRKSRGDRAGQPQHFGDGTRLSIL.

This clone was recorded only once. This sequence joins TRBV2 and TRBJ1-2, with 9 nucleotides matching TRBD1. The V gene's germline CDR1 is SNHLY and CDR2 FYNNEI. There are 14 residues in the CDR3. The J segment lost 5 bases and the V segment lost 7 bases, leaving 8 bases of the junction unmatched. The CDR3 DNA is TGTGCCAGCACCTTGGGACAGGGTTTATATGGCTACACCTTC. Its protein is CASTLGQGLYGYTF. The full variable domain, its missing parts supplied by reference TRBV2 and TRBJ1-2, is EPEVTQTPSHQVTQMGQEVILRCVPISNHLYFYWYRQILGQKVEFLVSFYNNEISEKSEIFDDQFSVERPDGSNFTLKIRSTKLEDSAMYFCASTLGQGLYGYTFGSGTRLTVV.

The V and J genes are TRBV12-3 or TRBV12-4 and TRBJ1-5; a possible D gene is TRBD1 (5 bases). V was pared by 5 bases and J by 3 bases, with 8 bases between. The CDR3 consists of 13 residues. CDR3: CASSLGHNQPQHF. The DNA of the CDR3 is TGTGCCAGCAGTCTAGGACACAATCAGCCCCAGCATTTT.

In its sample, this clone was seen once. The chain has TRBV9 and TRBJ1-1; D is uncertain. Germline V gene lookup returns CDR1 SGDLS and CDR2 YYNGEE. The V end lost 0 bases, the J end lost 3 bases, and 6 bases lay between the germline ends. This CDR3 contains 13 residues. The DNA of the CDR3 is TGTGCCAGCAGCGTAGGAGGGTACACTGAAGCTTTCTTT. Amino acid sequence: CASSVGGYTEAFF.

The CDR3, as DNA: TGTGCCAGCAGTTTAGGGACACTGGGAACAGATACGCAGTATTTT. Translating it yields CASSLGTLGTDTQYF. The V gene is TRBV27, the J gene TRBJ2-3; TRBD1 is a possible D gene (6 bases). Germline V gene sequence: CDR1 MNHEY, CDR2 SMNVEV (reference sequence). The CDR3 covers 15 residues. The V gene lost 2 bases and the J gene lost 3 bases, with 12 bases spanning the gap.

CDR3: CASSLSGDSLLNTEAFF. In DNA, the CDR3 is TGTGCCAGCAGCTTATCTGGGGACAGCTTATTGAACACTGAAGCTTTCTTT. The chain recombines TRBV7-2 with TRBJ1-1; 7 bases are a match to TRBD1. Per germline, CDR1 SGHTA and CDR2 FQGNSA. J lost 0 bases, V lost 2 bases, and 9 bases had no gene match. This CDR3 comprises 17 residues.

The chain links TRBV6-2 or TRBV6-3 to TRBJ1-1; D perhaps matches TRBD1 (6 bases). The V gene's germline CDR1 is MNHEY and CDR2 SVGEGT. Trimming took off 4 bases at V and 5 bases at J, with 17 bases between the two ends. The CDR3 covers 15 residues. CDR3 sequence (DNA): TGTGCCAGCAGTTCCTTTCGGGGGGCCGTGACTGAAGCTTTCTTT. Protein product: CASSSFRGAVTEAFF.

The chain couples TRBV11-2 to TRBJ2-5; 10 bases are a match to TRBD2. V trimming: 1 base; J trimming: 2 bases; junction bases outside the gene matches: 7. The CDR3 totals 17 residues. CDR1 is SGHAT, CDR2 FQNNGV, per germline. The DNA for the CDR3 is TGTGCCAGCAGCTTAGTTCGGGCTAGCGGGGGACAAGAGACCCAGTACTTC. Amino acids: CASSLVRASGGQETQYF.

The chain carries TRBV6-1 and TRBJ1-2, with 9 bases that match TRBD1. Germline CDR1 MNHNS, CDR2 SASEGT. Trimming removed 1 base from V and 4 bases from J; junction bases left unmatched: 1. The CDR3 is made up of 14 amino acids. The CDR3 is CASSEGQGVYGYTF. The CDR3 DNA is TGTGCCAGCAGTGAAGGACAGGGGGTCTATGGCTACACCTTC.

The rearrangement joins TRBV28 to TRBJ1-2, with 9 nucleotides matching TRBD1. Germline assignment: CDR1 MDHEN and CDR2 SYDVKM. The J segment lost 5 bases and the V segment lost 6 bases, leaving 1 base of the junction unmatched. There are 12 residues in the CDR3. Written as DNA, the CDR3 is TGTGCCAGCAGAGGGACAGGGTATGGCTACACCTTC. This encodes CASRGTGYGYTF.

The rearrangement joins TRBV10-3 to TRBJ2-7; TRBD2 matches 7 bases. The germline V gene encodes CDR1 ENHRY and CDR2 SYGVKD. The J segment lost 3 bases and the V segment lost 6 bases, leaving 8 bases of the junction unmatched. The length of the CDR3 is 14 residues. The CDR3, as DNA: TGTGCCATCAGCGTCGGGGAGGGGATCTACGAGCAGTACTTC. It codes for CAISVGEGIYEQYF.

The chain has TRBV20-1 and TRBJ1-2; 7 bases line up with TRBD1. Germline values: CDR1 DFQATT, CDR2 SNEGSKA (reference sequence). With V trimmed by 3 bases and J by 6 bases, 10 bases remained unmatched. This CDR3 is built from 14 residues. This CDR3 is CSASTTGTSDGYTF. The CDR3 DNA sequence: TGCAGTGCTAGTACGACAGGGACTTCGGATGGCTACACCTTC.

This chain links TRBV27 with TRBJ2-4; 8 positions match TRBD2. Germline CDR1 reads MNHEY; CDR2 reads SMNVEV (reference sequence). The CDR3 covers 17 residues. Trimming at V came to 0 bases and at J to 7 bases, leaving 11 bases not matched to a gene. The CDR3 DNA reads TGTGCCAGCAGTTTATCTTTCGGGGAGGGACTAGGGAACATTCAGTACTTC. This sequence encodes CASSLSFGEGLGNIQYF.

The rearrangement uses TRBV7-8 and TRBJ2-7, with unresolved D. Trimming removed 5 bases at V and 2 bases at J, with 7 bases between. Germline assignment: CDR1 SGHVS and CDR2 FQNEAQ. The CDR3 is 12 residues long. CDR3 in DNA: TGTGCCAGCAGCCCGAGAGCCTACGAGCAGTACTTC. Its translation: CASSPRAYEQYF.

The chain combines TRBV12-3 or TRBV12-4 with TRBJ1-1, with D perhaps TRBD1 (5 bases). This CDR3 comprises 12 residues. V was clipped by 5 bases and J by 10 bases, with 14 bases between them. CDR3 in amino acids: CASSLGGGRAFF. CDR3 coding DNA: TGTGCCAGCAGTCTGGGGGGGGGACGAGCTTTCTTT.

The chain carries TRBV7-9 and TRBJ1-4; possibly TRBD1 for D (6 bases). The germline CDR1 and CDR2 sequences are SEHNR and FQNEAQ (reference sequence). V lost 2 bases and J lost 2, with 9 bases in between. CDR3 size: 15 residues. The CDR3 sequence is CASSLTGPTNEKLFF. The DNA of the CDR3 is TGTGCCAGCAGCTTAACAGGGCCCACTAATGAAAAACTGTTTTTT.

The V and J genes are TRBV3-1 (or the pseudogene TRBV3-2) and TRBJ2-1; 8 bases line up with TRBD2. CDR1 and CDR2 from the germline V gene are LGHDT and YNNKEL (reference sequence). V lost 0 bases to trimming and J lost 8 bases; unmatched junction nucleotides: 12. There are 17 residues in the CDR3. The CDR3: CASSQDIWAGGGDEQFF. CDR3 DNA: TGTGCCAGCAGCCAAGATATTTGGGCGGGGGGAGGAGATGAGCAGTTCTTC.

CDR3 sequence reads: CASSPGRQSNQPQHF. CDR3 in DNA: TGTGCCAGTAGTCCAGGCCGTCAAAGCAATCAGCCCCAGCATTTT. The chain combines TRBV19 with TRBJ1-5; D is undetermined. Germline CDR1 and CDR2: LNHDA and SQIVND (reference sequence). This CDR3 has 15 residues. V was shortened by 5 bases and J by 1 base, with 12 bases between the two germline ends.

V usage is TRBV24-1 and J usage is TRBJ2-1, with 7 nucleotides matching TRBD1. Trimming removed 0 bases from V and 3 bases from J; junction bases left unmatched: 19. The CDR3 extends over 21 amino acids. In germline, CDR1 is KGHDR, CDR2 SFDVKD. The CDR3 DNA reads TGTGCCACCAGTGATTTGCTTATTGGACAGGAAAACGATAGCATCTACAATGAGCAGTTCTTC. Residues: CATSDLLIGQENDSIYNEQFF.